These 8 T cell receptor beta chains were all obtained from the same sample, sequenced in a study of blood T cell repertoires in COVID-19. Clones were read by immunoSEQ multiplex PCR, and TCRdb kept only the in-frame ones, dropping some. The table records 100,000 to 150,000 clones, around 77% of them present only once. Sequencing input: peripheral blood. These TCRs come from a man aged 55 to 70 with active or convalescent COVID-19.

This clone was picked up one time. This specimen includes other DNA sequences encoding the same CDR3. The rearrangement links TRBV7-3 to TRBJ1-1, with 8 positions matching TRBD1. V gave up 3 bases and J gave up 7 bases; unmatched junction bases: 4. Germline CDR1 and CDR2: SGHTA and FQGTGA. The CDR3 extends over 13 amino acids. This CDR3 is CASSLDRVGEAFF. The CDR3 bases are TGTGCCAGCAGCTTGGACAGGGTGGGTGAAGCTTTCTTT.

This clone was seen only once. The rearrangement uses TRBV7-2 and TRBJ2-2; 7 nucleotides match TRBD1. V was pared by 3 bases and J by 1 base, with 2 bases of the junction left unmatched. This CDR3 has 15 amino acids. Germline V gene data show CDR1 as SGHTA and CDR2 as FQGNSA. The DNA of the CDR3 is TGTGCCAGCAGCTTGAACAGGGGGAACACCGGGGAGCTGTTTTTT. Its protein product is CASSLNRGNTGELFF.

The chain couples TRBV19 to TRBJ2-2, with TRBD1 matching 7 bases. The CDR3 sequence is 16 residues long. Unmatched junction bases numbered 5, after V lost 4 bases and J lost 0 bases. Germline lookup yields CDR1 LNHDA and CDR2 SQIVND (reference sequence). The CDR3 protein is CASSTRTGANTGELFF. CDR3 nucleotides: TGTGCCAGTAGTACCCGGACAGGAGCGAACACCGGGGAGCTGTTTTTT.

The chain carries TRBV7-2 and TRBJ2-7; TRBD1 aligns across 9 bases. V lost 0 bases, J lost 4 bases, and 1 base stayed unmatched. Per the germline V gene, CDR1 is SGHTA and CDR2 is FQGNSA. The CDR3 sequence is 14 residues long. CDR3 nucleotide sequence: TGTGCCAGCAGCTTAGCGGGACAGGGTTACGAGCAGTACTTC. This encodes CASSLAGQGYEQYF.

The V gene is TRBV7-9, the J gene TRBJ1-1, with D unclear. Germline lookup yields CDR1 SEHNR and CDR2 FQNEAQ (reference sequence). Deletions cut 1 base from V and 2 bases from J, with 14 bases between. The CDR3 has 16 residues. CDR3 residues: CASSLVVSQINTEAFF. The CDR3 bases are TGTGCCAGCAGCTTAGTCGTTTCACAGATCAACACTGAAGCTTTCTTT.

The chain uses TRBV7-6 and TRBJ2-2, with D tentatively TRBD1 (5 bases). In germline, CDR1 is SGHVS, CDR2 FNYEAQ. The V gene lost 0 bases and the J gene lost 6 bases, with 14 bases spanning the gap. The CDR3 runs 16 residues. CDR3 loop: CASSLAGRAGAGELFF. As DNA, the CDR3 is TGTGCCAGCAGCTTAGCTGGCAGGGCTGGGGCCGGGGAGCTGTTTTTT.

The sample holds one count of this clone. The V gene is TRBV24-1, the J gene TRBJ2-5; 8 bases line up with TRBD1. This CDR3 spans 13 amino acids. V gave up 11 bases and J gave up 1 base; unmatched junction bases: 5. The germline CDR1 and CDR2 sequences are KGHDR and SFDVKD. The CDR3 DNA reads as TGTGCCATCGGACAGGGATCCCAAGAGACCCAGTACTTC. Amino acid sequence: CAIGQGSQETQYF.

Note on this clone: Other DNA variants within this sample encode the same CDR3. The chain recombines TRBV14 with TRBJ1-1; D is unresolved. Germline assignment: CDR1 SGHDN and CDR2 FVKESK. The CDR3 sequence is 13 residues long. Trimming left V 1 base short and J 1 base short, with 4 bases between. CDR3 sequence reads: CASSQGQNTEAFF. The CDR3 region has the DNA TGTGCCAGCAGCCAAGGACAGAACACTGAAGCTTTCTTT.